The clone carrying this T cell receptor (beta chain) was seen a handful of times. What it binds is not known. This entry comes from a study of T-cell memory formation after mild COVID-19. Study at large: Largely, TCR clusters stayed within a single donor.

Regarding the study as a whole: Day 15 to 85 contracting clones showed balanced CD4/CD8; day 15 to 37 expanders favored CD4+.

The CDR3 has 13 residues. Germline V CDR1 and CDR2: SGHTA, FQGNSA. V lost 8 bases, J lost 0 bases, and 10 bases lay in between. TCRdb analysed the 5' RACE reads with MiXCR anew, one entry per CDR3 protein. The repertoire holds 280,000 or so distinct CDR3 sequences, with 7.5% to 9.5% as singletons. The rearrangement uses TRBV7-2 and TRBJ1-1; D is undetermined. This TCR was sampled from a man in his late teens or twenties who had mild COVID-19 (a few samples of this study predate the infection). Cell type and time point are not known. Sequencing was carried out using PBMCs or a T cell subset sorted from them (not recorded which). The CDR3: CASGEMMNTEAFF. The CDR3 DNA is TGTGCCAGCGGGGAAATGATGAACACTGAAGCTTTCTTT.